The rows below give T cell receptor beta chains drawn from one sample of a study of shared T cell receptors in the human thymus. The protocol was immunoSEQ multiplex PCR, while the TCRdb copy is restricted to in-frame clones and leaves out a portion. Seen here are 450,000 to 650,000 clones, approximately 80% observed once, and the top ten hold about 0.012%. The same data also contributed to another study, on human thymus T cells.

The specimen sequenced was thymocytes. These receptors were taken from a boy younger than two with a congenital heart defect. Both conserved end residues are part of each CDR3. Fields, in order: J gene, V gene, CDR3 protein.

j_call: TRBJ1-1; v_call: TRBV29-1; cdr3_aa: CSVEERMAYEAFF
j_call: TRBJ2-5; v_call: TRBV12-5; cdr3_aa: CASGLVRAGGAGTQYF
j_call: TRBJ2-3; v_call: TRBV4-3; cdr3_aa: CASSLPGGDTQYF
j_call: TRBJ2-1; v_call: TRBV2; cdr3_aa: CASSPGTGATTGVTSEQFF
j_call: TRBJ2-2; v_call: TRBV18; cdr3_aa: CASSPLRGGNTGELFF
j_call: TRBJ2-7; v_call: TRBV30; cdr3_aa: CAWSHSGTRASGEQYF
j_call: TRBJ2-7; v_call: TRBV5-1; cdr3_aa: CASSSLEGGGSMCEQYF
j_call: TRBJ2-7; v_call: TRBV5-1; cdr3_aa: CASSFDRVDSYEQYF
j_call: TRBJ2-7; v_call: TRBV28; cdr3_aa: CASSSSPGGREYYEQYF
j_call: TRBJ2-7; v_call: TRBV30; cdr3_aa: CAWNDTYEQYF
j_call: TRBJ2-1; v_call: TRBV7-7; cdr3_aa: CASSSAGDHEQFF
j_call: TRBJ1-1; v_call: TRBV6-1; cdr3_aa: CASSGRGQVGGMNTEAFF
j_call: TRBJ1-2; v_call: TRBV6-5; cdr3_aa: CASSPRTCLRDGYTF
j_call: TRBJ2-7; v_call: TRBV10-2; cdr3_aa: CASFELKLHEQYF